This T cell receptor beta chain emerged from a study of blood T cell repertoires in COVID-19. About the study: Samples of COVID-19 (acute and convalescent) were obtained from the United States, Italy and Spain. T cells, B-cell-depleted T cells, or PBMCs supplied cDNA or gDNA.

Here immunoSEQ multiplex PCR was the method, and the copy in TCRdb shows in-frame clones only, minus some. The sample has roughly 34,000 clones, about 90% seen once. After removal of 3 bases from V and 8 bases from J, the junction contained 11 bases not matched to a gene. Per the germline V gene, CDR1 is SGHKS and CDR2 is YYEKEE (reference sequence). The length of the CDR3 is 17 residues. The clonotype was recovered from a man in his sixties with active COVID-19. Sequences were obtained from peripheral blood. The V call is TRBV5-5, the J call TRBJ2-1, with 13 nucleotides matching TRBD2. The CDR3 sequence is CASSSRLAGGLLDEQFF. The CDR3 nucleotides are TGTGCCAGCAGCTCCAGACTAGCGGGGGGTCTTTTGGATGAGCAGTTCTTC.